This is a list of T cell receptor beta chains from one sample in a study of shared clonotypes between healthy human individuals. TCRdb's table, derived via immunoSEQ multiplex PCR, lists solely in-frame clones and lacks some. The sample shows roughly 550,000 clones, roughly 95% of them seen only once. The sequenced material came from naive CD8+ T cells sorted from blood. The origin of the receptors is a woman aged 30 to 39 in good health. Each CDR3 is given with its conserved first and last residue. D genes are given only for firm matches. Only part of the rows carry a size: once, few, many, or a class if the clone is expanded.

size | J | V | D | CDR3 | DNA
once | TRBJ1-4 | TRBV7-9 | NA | CASSLADSRGLGKLFF | TGTGCCAGCAGCTTAGCGGATTCGCGGGGACTTGGAAAACTGTTTTTT
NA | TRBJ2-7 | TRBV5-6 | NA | CASSATNYEQYF | TGTGCCAGCAGCGCTACTAACTACGAGCAGTACTTC
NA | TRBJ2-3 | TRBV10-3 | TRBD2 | CAISAPPAGAHTDTQYF | TGTGCCATCAGTGCCCCACCAGCGGGAGCACACACAGATACGCAGTATTTT
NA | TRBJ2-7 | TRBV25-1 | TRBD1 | CASSLPGQGYEQYF | TGTGCCAGCAGCCTCCCGGGACAGGGCTACGAGCAGTACTTC
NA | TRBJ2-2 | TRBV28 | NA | CASNVGGPGELFF | TGTGCCAGCAACGTAGGGGGACCCGGGGAGCTGTTTTTT
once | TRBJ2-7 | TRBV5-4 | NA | CASRSGYEQYF | TGTGCCAGCAGGTCTGGGTACGAGCAGTACTTC
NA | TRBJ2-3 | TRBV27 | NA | CASSLMVWGSGTDTQYF | TGTGCCAGCAGTTTGATGGTTTGGGGATCAGGCACAGATACGCAGTATTTT
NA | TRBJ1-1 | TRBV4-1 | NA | CASSQDDEEVNTEAFF | TGCGCCAGCAGCCAAGATGACGAGGAGGTGAACACTGAAGCTTTCTTT
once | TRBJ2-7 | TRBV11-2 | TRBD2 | CASSLPTSGSFHEQYF | TGTGCCAGCAGCTTGCCTACTAGCGGGAGCTTCCACGAGCAGTACTTC
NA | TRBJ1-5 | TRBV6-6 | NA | CASSYSGGTNQPQHF | TGTGCCAGCAGTTACTCAGGGGGAACCAATCAGCCCCAGCATTTT
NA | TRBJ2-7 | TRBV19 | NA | CASSGAGTVYEQYF | TGTGCCAGTAGTGGTGCAGGGACTGTATACGAGCAGTACTTC
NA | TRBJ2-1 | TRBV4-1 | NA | CASSQEVIPYNEQFF | TGCGCCAGCAGCCAAGAAGTGATACCCTACAATGAGCAGTTCTTC
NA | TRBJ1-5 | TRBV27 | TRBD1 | CASRIGGSNQPQHF | TGTGCCAGCCGCATAGGGGGCTCCAATCAGCCCCAGCATTTT
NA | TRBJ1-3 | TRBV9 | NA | CASSVTSGHGNTIYF | TGTGCCAGCAGCGTAACATCAGGACATGGAAACACCATATATTTT
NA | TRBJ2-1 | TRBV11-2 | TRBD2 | CASSSASGLSPYNEQFF | TGTGCCAGCAGCTCCGCTAGCGGGCTTTCCCCCTACAATGAGCAGTTCTTC
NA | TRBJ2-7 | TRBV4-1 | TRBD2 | CASSQGLAGGMWYF | TGCGCCAGCAGCCAGGGACTAGCGGGGGGAATGTGGTACTTC
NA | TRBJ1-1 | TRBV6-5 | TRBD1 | CASSSWTGRGTEAFF | TGTGCCAGCAGTTCCTGGACAGGGCGGGGTACTGAAGCTTTCTTT
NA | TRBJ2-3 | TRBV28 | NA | CASSPLSSIDTQYF | TGTGCCAGCAGTCCCCTATCTAGCATTGATACGCAGTATTTT
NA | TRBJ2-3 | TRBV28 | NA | CASSPDRTGALTSGWRAQYF | TGTGCCAGCAGCCCCGATAGGACAGGGGCGCTTACTAGCGGGTGGCGGGCGCAGTATTTT
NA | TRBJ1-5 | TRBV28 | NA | CASSPLGGAPQPQHF | TGTGCCAGCAGTCCCTTGGGGGGGGCCCCACAGCCCCAGCATTTT
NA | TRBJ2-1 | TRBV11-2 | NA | CASSLNAGAVEQFF | TGTGCCAGCAGCTTAAATGCGGGGGCTGTTGAGCAGTTCTTC
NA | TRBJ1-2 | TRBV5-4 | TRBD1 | CASSPTTGGYMDYGYTF | TGTGCCAGCAGCCCGACGACAGGGGGCTATATGGACTATGGCTACACCTTC
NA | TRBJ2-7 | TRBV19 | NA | CASSIADNYEQYF | TGTGCCAGTAGTATAGCGGATAACTACGAGCAGTACTTC
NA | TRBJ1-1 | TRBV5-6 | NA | CASSLWGGDTEAFF | TGTGCCAGCAGCTTGTGGGGCGGGGACACTGAAGCTTTCTTT
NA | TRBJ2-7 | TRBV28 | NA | CASSWESEWYEQYF | TGTGCCAGCAGCTGGGAGTCAGAATGGTACGAGCAGTACTTC
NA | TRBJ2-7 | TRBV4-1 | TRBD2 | CASSQDGGLAAYEQYF | TGCGCCAGCAGCCAAGATGGGGGACTAGCAGCCTACGAGCAGTACTTC